This T cell receptor (beta chain) comes out of a study of lymphopenia after photon versus proton radiotherapy. Notes on the study in general: Survival link was tested only in deceased patients; proton benefit remains a possibility. Oligoclonal CD8+ Temra expansion after nadir drove photon patients' diversity drop.

As for this clone: The antigen is not known.

The method was immunoSEQ multiplex PCR; TCRdb's version includes in-frame clones alone and lacks a portion of them. The data contain around 55,000 clones, less than 85% of them seen just once; the ten biggest clones take up 2.1%. Trimming took off 1 base at V and 6 bases at J, with 14 bases between the two ends. CDR1 SGHRS and CDR2 YFSETQ come from the germline V gene. CDR3 length: 14 amino acids. This chain joins TRBV5-1 and TRBJ2-7; D ambiguous. This receptor was taken from a man in his sixties with pancreatic cancer. The input for sequencing was peripheral blood, taken from a patient treated with proton-based radiotherapy. This CDR3 is CASSLTAGTTEQYF. In nucleotides, the CDR3 is TGCGCCAGCAGCTTGACCGCAGGTACTACCGAGCAGTACTTC.